A selection of T cell receptor beta chains follows, all from one sample in a study of blood T cell repertoires in COVID-19. TCRdb's copy holds only in-frame clones and misses some; the assay was immunoSEQ multiplex PCR. The data hold approximately 74,000 clones, with roughly 81% observed a single time. The sequenced material came from peripheral blood. The receptors originated from a man in his sixties or seventies with acute or convalescent COVID-19. Both conserved end residues are part of each CDR3. A D gene is named only where the DNA matches it firmly. Rows give clone size only sometimes, using once, few, many, or a class for an expanded clone.

CDR3nt: TGCGCCAGCAGCTTTGACAGGACTAACTATGGCTACACCTTC; CDR3aa: CASSFDRTNYGYTF; v_gene: TRBV5-1; j_gene: TRBJ1-2; d_gene: -; abundance: few
CDR3nt: TGTGCCAGCAGCTTGGAAAAGGGCCCTCGAGGGACCTATAATTCACCCCTCCACTTT; CDR3aa: CASSLEKGPRGTYNSPLHF; v_gene: TRBV5-5; j_gene: TRBJ1-6; d_gene: -; abundance: few
CDR3nt: TGTGCCAGCAGTCCTGATGTAGGACAAACGCCGGAGACCCAGTACTTC; CDR3aa: CASSPDVGQTPETQYF; v_gene: TRBV27; j_gene: TRBJ2-5; d_gene: -; abundance: -
CDR3nt: TGCGCCAGCAGCCAAGACACCGCAGCAGGGCGCCAGCCCCAGCATTTT; CDR3aa: CASSQDTAAGRQPQHF; v_gene: TRBV4-1; j_gene: TRBJ1-5; d_gene: -; abundance: few
CDR3nt: TGTGCCAGCAGCCTATTTGAGCGGTCCAGCGCTGGAAACACCATATATTTT; CDR3aa: CASSLFERSSAGNTIYF; v_gene: TRBV9; j_gene: TRBJ1-3; d_gene: -; abundance: -
CDR3nt: TGCAGCGTTCCCGCCGGTGGACAGGCTTACTACAATGAGCAGTTCTTC; CDR3aa: CSVPAGGQAYYNEQFF; v_gene: TRBV29-1; j_gene: TRBJ2-1; d_gene: TRBD1; abundance: few
CDR3nt: TGTGCCAGCAGTTTAAACCCAGGCCCTCCTAAGGAGCAGTACTTC; CDR3aa: CASSLNPGPPKEQYF; v_gene: TRBV27; j_gene: TRBJ2-7; d_gene: -; abundance: -
CDR3nt: TGCAGCGTTGAAGATCTGCCGGGCTATGGCTACACCTTC; CDR3aa: CSVEDLPGYGYTF; v_gene: TRBV29-1; j_gene: TRBJ1-2; d_gene: -; abundance: -
CDR3nt: TGTGCCAGCAGCCGACCGGGGAATTCCCTCTACGAGCAGTACTTC; CDR3aa: CASSRPGNSLYEQYF; v_gene: TRBV5-4; j_gene: TRBJ2-7; d_gene: -; abundance: -
CDR3nt: TGCGCCAGCAGCTTGTCCACAGGGGGCGATCAGCCCCAGCATTTT; CDR3aa: CASSLSTGGDQPQHF; v_gene: TRBV5-1; j_gene: TRBJ1-5; d_gene: TRBD1; abundance: few
CDR3nt: TGTGCCAGCAGTGTAGTAGCGGGAGGTTACAATGAGCAGTTCTTC; CDR3aa: CASSVVAGGYNEQFF; v_gene: TRBV2; j_gene: TRBJ2-1; d_gene: TRBD2; abundance: -
CDR3nt: TGTGCCAGTAGTATGGGGCCTCAGCCCCAGCATTTT; CDR3aa: CASSMGPQPQHF; v_gene: TRBV19; j_gene: TRBJ1-5; d_gene: -; abundance: -
CDR3nt: TGTGCCAGCAGCCAAGATGGAACGGGGTTCTATGGCTACACCTTC; CDR3aa: CASSQDGTGFYGYTF; v_gene: TRBV4-2; j_gene: TRBJ1-2; d_gene: -; abundance: -
CDR3nt: TGTGCCAGCAGTTCACAGTTATACGAGCAGTACTTC; CDR3aa: CASSSQLYEQYF; v_gene: TRBV12-3/TRBV12-4; j_gene: TRBJ2-7; d_gene: -; abundance: -
CDR3nt: TGTGCCAGCAGCTCATTAGCGGGGGGCCGCGGAAAAGAGACCCAGTACTTC; CDR3aa: CASSSLAGGRGKETQYF; v_gene: TRBV5-4; j_gene: TRBJ2-5; d_gene: TRBD2; abundance: -
CDR3nt: TGTGCCAGCAGCTTAAAGACAGGGGAAGGGGAGCAGTACTTC; CDR3aa: CASSLKTGEGEQYF; v_gene: TRBV13; j_gene: TRBJ2-7; d_gene: TRBD1; abundance: -
CDR3nt: TGTGCCAGCAGCTTGGATGGGAGCTATGGCTACACCTTC; CDR3aa: CASSLDGSYGYTF; v_gene: TRBV5-4; j_gene: TRBJ1-2; d_gene: -; abundance: once
CDR3nt: TGCGCCAGCAGCTTGGATAATTTTAGCAATCAGCCCCAGCATTTT; CDR3aa: CASSLDNFSNQPQHF; v_gene: TRBV5-1; j_gene: TRBJ1-5; d_gene: -; abundance: -
CDR3nt: TGTGCCAGTAGCCTCGCGGGGGAGGCTTTCTTT; CDR3aa: CASSLAGEAFF; v_gene: TRBV19; j_gene: TRBJ1-1; d_gene: -; abundance: -
CDR3nt: TGTGCCAGCAGCACTTTCAATCAGCCCCAGCATTTT; CDR3aa: CASSTFNQPQHF; v_gene: TRBV28; j_gene: TRBJ1-5; d_gene: -; abundance: -
CDR3nt: TGTGCCAGCAGCCACGCCGGGACAGGGGATCAGCCCCAGCATTTT; CDR3aa: CASSHAGTGDQPQHF; v_gene: TRBV16; j_gene: TRBJ1-5; d_gene: TRBD1; abundance: many
CDR3nt: TGTGCCAGCAGTGACGAGGTCGGGGATGAGCAGTTCTTC; CDR3aa: CASSDEVGDEQFF; v_gene: TRBV6-4; j_gene: TRBJ2-1; d_gene: -; abundance: -
CDR3nt: TGTGCCAGCAGCTCCGGACTAGCGAGCCAAGAGACCCAGTACTTC; CDR3aa: CASSSGLASQETQYF; v_gene: TRBV7-8; j_gene: TRBJ2-5; d_gene: TRBD2; abundance: -
CDR3nt: TGTGCCTGGATGGGGCAGGGAAGAACTGAAGCTTTCTTT; CDR3aa: CAWMGQGRTEAFF; v_gene: TRBV30; j_gene: TRBJ1-1; d_gene: -; abundance: -
CDR3nt: TGTGCCAGCAGCTTAGGAGGAGCGGGAGGGAACAATGAGCAGTTCTTC; CDR3aa: CASSLGGAGGNNEQFF; v_gene: TRBV7-3; j_gene: TRBJ2-1; d_gene: TRBD2; abundance: -
CDR3nt: TGTGCCAGCAGTCCTAGACAGGCTGGAAACACCATATATTTT; CDR3aa: CASSPRQAGNTIYF; v_gene: TRBV27; j_gene: TRBJ1-3; d_gene: -; abundance: -
CDR3nt: TGTGCCAGCAGCCAAGGGCGGCGGGAGACCCAGTACTTC; CDR3aa: CASSQGRRETQYF; v_gene: TRBV3-1/TRBV3-2; j_gene: TRBJ2-5; d_gene: -; abundance: -
CDR3nt: TGCGCCAGCAGCCGAAGCGGGAGCGCCTCCTACGAGCAGTACTTC; CDR3aa: CASSRSGSASYEQYF; v_gene: TRBV4-1; j_gene: TRBJ2-7; d_gene: TRBD2; abundance: -
CDR3nt: TGTGCCAGCAGCTTGGGCGGAGGACTAGCGGCTAGGGCCGGGGAGCTGTTTTTT; CDR3aa: CASSLGGGLAARAGELFF; v_gene: TRBV5-6; j_gene: TRBJ2-2; d_gene: TRBD2; abundance: -
CDR3nt: TGTGCTAGCAGCTTAGCTGGGGGGAAAGGAAACACCATATATTTT; CDR3aa: CASSLAGGKGNTIYF; v_gene: TRBV7-7; j_gene: TRBJ1-3; d_gene: -; abundance: -
CDR3nt: TGTGCCAGCAGCTTCTCTGGAGGGTACACAGATACGCAGTATTTT; CDR3aa: CASSFSGGYTDTQYF; v_gene: TRBV11-3; j_gene: TRBJ2-3; d_gene: -; abundance: -
CDR3nt: TGTGCCAGCAGCCACGAACAGGGGGCGAGGATGAACACTGAAGCTTTCTTT; CDR3aa: CASSHEQGARMNTEAFF; v_gene: TRBV3-1/TRBV3-2; j_gene: TRBJ1-1; d_gene: TRBD1; abundance: once
CDR3nt: TGTGCCAGCACCACATTAAGCACAGATACGCAGTATTTT; CDR3aa: CASTTLSTDTQYF; v_gene: TRBV28; j_gene: TRBJ2-3; d_gene: -; abundance: -
CDR3nt: TGCGCCAGCAGCTTGGCCCCGACTAGCGGGAATGAGCAGTTCTTC; CDR3aa: CASSLAPTSGNEQFF; v_gene: TRBV5-1; j_gene: TRBJ2-1; d_gene: TRBD2; abundance: -
CDR3nt: TGTGCCAGCAGCCTCCTGGGGGGTGGATACAATGAGCAGTTCTTC; CDR3aa: CASSLLGGGYNEQFF; v_gene: TRBV6-5; j_gene: TRBJ2-1; d_gene: -; abundance: -
CDR3nt: TGTGCCAGCAGCTCGACGGATAGAGGGCATGATCAGTTCTTC; CDR3aa: CASSSTDRGHDQFF; v_gene: TRBV5-5; j_gene: TRBJ2-1; d_gene: -; abundance: once
CDR3nt: TGTGCCAGCAGTTACTTCACCGGGGAGACCCAGTACTTC; CDR3aa: CASSYFTGETQYF; v_gene: TRBV6-2/TRBV6-3; j_gene: TRBJ2-5; d_gene: -; abundance: -
CDR3nt: TGTGCCAGCAGCTTAAGGGGGAACACTGAAGCTTTCTTT; CDR3aa: CASSLRGNTEAFF; v_gene: TRBV7-2; j_gene: TRBJ1-1; d_gene: -; abundance: -
CDR3nt: TGTGCCAGCCTTATTAGCGGGACGGGTGAGCAGTTCTTC; CDR3aa: CASLISGTGEQFF; v_gene: TRBV2; j_gene: TRBJ2-1; d_gene: TRBD2; abundance: -
CDR3nt: TGTGCCAGCCAGACAGTCCTTGCCACTGAAGCTTTCTTT; CDR3aa: CASQTVLATEAFF; v_gene: TRBV19; j_gene: TRBJ1-1; d_gene: -; abundance: few
CDR3nt: TGTGCCACCGAGGACAGGGGCACCGGGGAGCTGTTTTTT; CDR3aa: CATEDRGTGELFF; v_gene: TRBV24-1; j_gene: TRBJ2-2; d_gene: TRBD1; abundance: -
CDR3nt: TGTGCCAGCAGCTTAAGGTCGCCTAGCGGGAGACGCACAGATACGCAGTATTTT; CDR3aa: CASSLRSPSGRRTDTQYF; v_gene: TRBV7-3; j_gene: TRBJ2-3; d_gene: TRBD2; abundance: -
CDR3nt: TGTGCCAGCAGCATGGGGACAGGGAAAGATACGCAGTATTTT; CDR3aa: CASSMGTGKDTQYF; v_gene: TRBV9; j_gene: TRBJ2-3; d_gene: TRBD1; abundance: -
CDR3nt: TGCGCCAGCAGCTTAACTGGACTAGCGGGAGTGGTTGAGCAGTTCTTC; CDR3aa: CASSLTGLAGVVEQFF; v_gene: TRBV5-1; j_gene: TRBJ2-1; d_gene: TRBD2; abundance: -
CDR3nt: TGTGCCAGTAGCCCCCCGGGGACTAGCGGTGCACAAAACATTCAGTACTTC; CDR3aa: CASSPPGTSGAQNIQYF; v_gene: TRBV19; j_gene: TRBJ2-4; d_gene: TRBD2; abundance: -
CDR3nt: TGTGCCAGCAGCGCATCGGGCAGGGGAGGGAGAGATACGCAGTATTTT; CDR3aa: CASSASGRGGRDTQYF; v_gene: TRBV11-3; j_gene: TRBJ2-3; d_gene: -; abundance: -
CDR3nt: TGTGCCAGCTTGGGACAAATGAACACTGAAGCTTTCTTT; CDR3aa: CASLGQMNTEAFF; v_gene: TRBV2; j_gene: TRBJ1-1; d_gene: -; abundance: -
CDR3nt: TGTGCCAGCTCACCAGGCGGGGGGATAGATGAGCAGTTCTTC; CDR3aa: CASSPGGGIDEQFF; v_gene: TRBV18; j_gene: TRBJ2-1; d_gene: TRBD2; abundance: -
CDR3nt: TGTGCCAGCAGCTTAAGTTCTAGCGGGGGGATCAATGAGCAGTTCTTC; CDR3aa: CASSLSSSGGINEQFF; v_gene: TRBV7-2; j_gene: TRBJ2-1; d_gene: TRBD2; abundance: -
CDR3nt: TGTGCCAGCAGTTACCCCGGCACATCGCTAGCGGGAGAAGATACGCAGTATTTT; CDR3aa: CASSYPGTSLAGEDTQYF; v_gene: TRBV28; j_gene: TRBJ2-3; d_gene: TRBD2; abundance: -
CDR3nt: TGTGCCAGCACGAAGGGGAGGTCCTACGAGCAGTACTTC; CDR3aa: CASTKGRSYEQYF; v_gene: TRBV6-5; j_gene: TRBJ2-7; d_gene: -; abundance: -
CDR3nt: TGTGCCAGCAGCTTGAACGTAGATTCACCCCTCCACTTT; CDR3aa: CASSLNVDSPLHF; v_gene: TRBV5-6; j_gene: TRBJ1-6; d_gene: -; abundance: once
CDR3nt: TGTGCCAGCAGTTTATTGGCGGGCAGGACGCTGTATGGCTACACCTTC; CDR3aa: CASSLLAGRTLYGYTF; v_gene: TRBV27; j_gene: TRBJ1-2; d_gene: -; abundance: -
CDR3nt: TGTGCCAGCTCACCACCGGAGGGGAGGAGCTATGGCTACACCTTC; CDR3aa: CASSPPEGRSYGYTF; v_gene: TRBV18; j_gene: TRBJ1-2; d_gene: -; abundance: few
CDR3nt: TGTGCCAGCAGTACCGCGGGGGGCGGCGAGCAGTACTTC; CDR3aa: CASSTAGGGEQYF; v_gene: TRBV6-6; j_gene: TRBJ2-7; d_gene: TRBD2; abundance: -